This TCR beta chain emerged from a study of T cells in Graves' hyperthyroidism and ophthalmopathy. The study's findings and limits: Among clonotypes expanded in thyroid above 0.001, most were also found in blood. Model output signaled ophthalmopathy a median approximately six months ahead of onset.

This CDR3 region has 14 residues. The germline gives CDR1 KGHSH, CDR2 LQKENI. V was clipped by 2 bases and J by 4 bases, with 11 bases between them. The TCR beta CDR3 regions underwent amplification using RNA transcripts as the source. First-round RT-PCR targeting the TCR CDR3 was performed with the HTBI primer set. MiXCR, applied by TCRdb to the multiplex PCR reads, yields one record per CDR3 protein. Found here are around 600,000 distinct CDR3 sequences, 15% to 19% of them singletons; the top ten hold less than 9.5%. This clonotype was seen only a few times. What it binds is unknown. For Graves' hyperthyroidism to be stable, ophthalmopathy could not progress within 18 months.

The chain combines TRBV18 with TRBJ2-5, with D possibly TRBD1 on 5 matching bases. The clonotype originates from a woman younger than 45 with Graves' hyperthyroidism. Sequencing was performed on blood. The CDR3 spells CASSPRQGLETQYF. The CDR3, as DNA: TGTGCCAGCTCACCAAGGCAGGGTTTAGAGACCCAGTACTTC.